The T cell receptor (beta chain) described here comes from a study of radiation and T cells in renal cell carcinoma. Notes on the study in general: No pretreatment tumor biopsies were available for baseline clonotypes.

Time point specified: baseline pretreatment blood. Described treatment: 15 Gy SBRT to primary tumor, nephrectomy 4 weeks later. The CDR3 length is 16 residues. Germline V gene lookup returns CDR1 KGHSH and CDR2 LQKENI. V was clipped by 4 bases and J by 6 bases; unmatched bases: 12. This clone has only one observation. Its antigen is currently unknown. Using immunoSEQ multiplex PCR, the repertoire was profiled, and TCRdb retains in-frame clones only, with some absent. This table has 20,000 to 25,000 clones, roughly three quarters appearing once. This chain uses TRBV18 with TRBJ1-2, with TRBD1 matching over 9 bases. This material consisted of blood, taken from a patient whose treatment included radiotherapy and nephrectomy. The sequence was collected from a man between 60 and 70 years old with renal cell carcinoma. The CDR3, as DNA: TGTGCCAGCTCACGGCCGGACCGGGACAGGGCCAATGGCTACACCTTC. Its protein product is CASSRPDRDRANGYTF.